A single sample is the source of the 10 T cell receptor beta chains below, sequenced in a study of T cells after yellow fever vaccination. MiXCR, run by TCRdb on the 5' RACE reads, gives a single entry per CDR3 protein. The sample contains fewer than 650,000 distinct CDR3 sequences, roughly a fifth of which appear only once. The source was PBMCs, collected less than 25 days after the first yellow fever vaccination. These receptors all come from a man younger than 35 who received the YFV17D yellow fever vaccine.

This chain joins TRBV12-3 or TRBV12-4 and TRBJ1-1; no definite D call. The CDR3 spans 13 residues. V was cut by 4 bases and J by 3 bases, with 9 bases left in between. CDR3 protein: CASSSLGDTEAFF. The CDR3 nucleotides are TGTGCCAGCAGTTCCCTCGGTGACACTGAAGCTTTCTTT.

The rearrangement uses TRBV6-1 and TRBJ2-7, with D unclear. The germline gives CDR1 MNHNS, CDR2 SASEGT. V lost 5 bases and J lost 0, with 11 bases in between. The CDR3 spans 14 residues. The CDR3 bases are TGTGCCAGCAGTCTCCAGACAAGCTCCTACGAGCAGTACTTC. Encoded protein: CASSLQTSSYEQYF.

Only a few counts were recorded for this clonotype. J is TRBJ2-1 and V is TRBV6-5; TRBD1 might be the D (5 bases). This CDR3 region has 15 residues. CDR1 is MNHEY, CDR2 SVGAGI, per germline. V was cut by 2 bases and J by 5 bases, with 13 bases left in between. The CDR3 loop is CASSYPGKGNNEQFF. The CDR3 nucleotides read TGTGCCAGCAGTTACCCAGGGAAGGGGAACAATGAGCAGTTCTTC.

The chain has TRBV5-8 and TRBJ2-4; TRBD2 aligns across 12 bases. With 4 bases clipped from V and 4 bases from J, the junction kept 3 bases outside the gene matches. The germline V gene has CDR1 SGHTS and CDR2 YDEGEE. The CDR3 sequence is 15 residues long. CDR3 nucleotide sequence: TGTGCCAGCAGCGATGGACTAGCGGGGAAAAACATTCAGTACTTC. As protein: CASSDGLAGKNIQYF.

The chain links TRBV5-1 to TRBJ2-3; 10 nucleotides line up with TRBD2. CDR1 SGHRS and CDR2 YFSETQ come from the germline V gene. V shed 8 bases and J 6 bases; nucleotides not matched to a gene: 15. There are 16 residues in the CDR3. The CDR3 reads CARSGTSGVYQDTQYF. CDR3 DNA: TGCGCCAGAAGCGGAACTAGCGGGGTGTACCAGGATACGCAGTATTTT.

The genes are TRBV7-9 and TRBJ2-3; tentatively, D is TRBD1 (6 bases). V was pared by 1 base and J by 1 base, with 9 bases between. The germline V gene encodes CDR1 SEHNR and CDR2 FQNEAQ (reference sequence). CDR3 size: 15 residues. Here the CDR3 DNA reads TGTGCCAGCAGCTTAGACAGGGTTGGCACAGATACGCAGTATTTT. Translation gives CASSLDRVGTDTQYF.

V usage is TRBV24-1 and J usage is TRBJ1-5; D possibly corresponds to TRBD1 (5 bases). V lost 8 bases and J lost 5, with 9 bases in between. The CDR3 has 12 amino acids. Germline V lookup: CDR1 KGHDR, CDR2 SFDVKD. The CDR3, as DNA: TGTGCCACCACCGGGGGGTATCAGCCCCAGCATTTT. Residues: CATTGGYQPQHF.

This clonotype occurred a few times. The genes are TRBV7-2 and TRBJ1-3, with 7 bases lining up with TRBD1. The CDR3 spans 15 residues. In germline, CDR1 is SGHTA, CDR2 FQGNSA. V gave up 5 bases and J gave up 4 bases; unmatched junction bases: 8. Here the CDR3 reads CASSPRQGLGNTIYF. The CDR3 DNA is TGTGCCAGCAGCCCAAGACAGGGCCTGGGAAACACCATATATTTT. The full variable domain, its missing parts supplied by reference TRBV7-2 and TRBJ1-3, is GAGVSQSPSNKVTEKGKDVELRCDPISGHTALYWYRQSLGQGLEFLIYFQGNSAPDKSGLPSDRFSAERTGGSVSTLTIQRTQQEDSAVYLCASSPRQGLGNTIYFGEGSWLTVV.

This chain links TRBV7-2 with TRBJ1-5; the D is unclear. The CDR3 consists of 14 residues. Trimming removed 8 bases from V and 5 bases from J, with 16 bases in between. CDR1 SGHTA and CDR2 FQGNSA come from the germline V gene. CDR3 loop: CASAPQPVDQPQHF. The CDR3 nucleotides read TGTGCCAGCGCCCCCCAACCCGTCGATCAGCCCCAGCATTTT.

This rearrangement joins TRBV5-1 to TRBJ1-4, with 7 bases fitting TRBD1. Germline CDR1 reads SGHRS; CDR2 reads YFSETQ. V shed 0 bases, J shed 8 bases, and the junction held 13 bases outside the gene matches. This CDR3 comprises 17 residues. The CDR3 region has the DNA TGCGCCAGCAGCTTGGGGTACAGGGGTCAGATGGAAGAAAAACTGTTTTTT. Amino acids: CASSLGYRGQMEEKLFF.